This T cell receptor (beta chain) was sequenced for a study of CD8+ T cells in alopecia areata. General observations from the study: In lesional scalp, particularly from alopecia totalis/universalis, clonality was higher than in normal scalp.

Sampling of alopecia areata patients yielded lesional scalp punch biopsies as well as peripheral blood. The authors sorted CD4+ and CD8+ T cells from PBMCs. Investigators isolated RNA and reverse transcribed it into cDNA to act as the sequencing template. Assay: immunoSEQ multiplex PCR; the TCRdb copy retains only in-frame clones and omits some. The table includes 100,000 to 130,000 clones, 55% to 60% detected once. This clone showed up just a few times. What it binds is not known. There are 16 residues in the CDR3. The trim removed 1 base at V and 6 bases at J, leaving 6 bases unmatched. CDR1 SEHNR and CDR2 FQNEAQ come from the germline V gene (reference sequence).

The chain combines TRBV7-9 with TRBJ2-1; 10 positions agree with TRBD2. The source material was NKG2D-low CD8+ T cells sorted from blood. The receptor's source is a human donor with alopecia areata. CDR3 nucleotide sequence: TGTGCCAGCAGCTTAGAGTTTCTAGCGGGAGCCAATGAGCAGTTCTTC. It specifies CASSLEFLAGANEQFF.